The 11 T cell receptor beta chains below were found in one sample sequenced in a study of CD8 T cells in ankylosing spondylitis. Study-level points and caveats: A TCR beta motif of seven or eight highly homologous variants appeared characteristic of ankylosing spondylitis blood.

MiXCR, applied by TCRdb to the 5' RACE reads, yields one record per CDR3 protein. Of more than 400,000 distinct CDR3 sequences listed, less than 6% are singletons. For these TCRs, the target antigens are not known. The sequencing sample was made of blood, either unsorted or a sorted T cell fraction (not recorded which). The receptors here all came from a male donor with ankylosing spondylitis.

This clonotype was observed a few times. This rearrangement joins TRBV5-5 to TRBJ2-5; D remains ambiguous. The germline CDR1 and CDR2 sequences are SGHKS and YYEKEE (reference sequence). This CDR3 has 11 residues. V gave up 2 bases and J gave up 6 bases, with 5 bases separating them. CDR3: CASSLFQTQYF. In DNA form, the CDR3 reads TGTGCCAGCAGCTTATTTCAGACCCAGTACTTC.

This clonotype came up a few times. The chain is built from TRBV2 and TRBJ2-7; TRBD1 matches 9 bases. The germline V gene has CDR1 SNHLY and CDR2 FYNNEI. V lost 6 bases to trimming and J lost 5 bases; unmatched junction nucleotides: 2. The CDR3 totals 12 residues. CDR3 region: CASRDRGNEQYF. Written as DNA, the CDR3 is TGTGCCAGCAGAGACAGGGGGAACGAGCAGTACTTC.

This clonotype was observed many times. This chain connects TRBV7-9 to TRBJ1-1; 7 bases line up with TRBD1. V trimming: 5 bases; J trimming: 5 bases; junction bases outside the gene matches: 11. CDR3 length: 15 residues. CDR1 SEHNR and CDR2 FQNEAQ come from the germline V gene (reference sequence). DNA for the CDR3: TGTGCCAGCAGCGAAAAAAGGGGGCAAGGAACTGAAGCTTTCTTT. Translated: CASSEKRGQGTEAFF.

This clonotype was counted at least ten times. J is TRBJ1-2 and V is TRBV28; D is uncertain. Germline CDR1 is MDHEN and CDR2 is SYDVKM. V dropped 7 bases and J dropped 4 bases, with 13 bases sitting between them. The CDR3 consists of 13 residues. The chain's CDR3 is CASTYSRSYGYTF. Written as DNA, the CDR3 is TGTGCCAGCACATACAGCCGCTCCTATGGCTACACCTTC.

This clonotype came up many times. The rearrangement joins TRBV3-1 to TRBJ2-7; 7 bases map to TRBD1. The germline V gene has CDR1 LGHDT and CDR2 YNNKEL (reference sequence). Trimming at V came to 1 base and at J to 6 bases, leaving 9 bases not matched to a gene. This CDR3 contains 15 residues. CDR3 nucleotides: TGTGCCAGCAGCCAAGGGATACACAGGGGTACCGAGCAGTACTTC. It is translated as CASSQGIHRGTEQYF.

This clonotype was recorded at least ten times. The rearrangement uses TRBV7-2 and TRBJ1-1; tentative D call: TRBD1 (6 bases). Trimming stripped 4 bases from V and 1 base from J, with 10 bases between. CDR3 length: 14 amino acids. Germline CDR1 is SGHTA and CDR2 is FQGNSA. CDR3 sequence: CASSSEGGNTEAFF. The CDR3 DNA sequence: TGTGCCAGCAGCTCCGAGGGGGGGAACACTGAAGCTTTCTTT. The full variable domain, its missing parts supplied by reference TRBV7-2 and TRBJ1-1, is GAGVSQSPSNKVTEKGKDVELRCDPISGHTALYWYRQSLGQGLEFLIYFQGNSAPDKSGLPSDRFSAERTGGSVSTLTIQRTQQEDSAVYLCASSSEGGNTEAFFGQGTRLTVV.

This clonotype was picked up many times. The genes are TRBV7-2 and TRBJ2-1; the D is unclear. The V and J ends lost 1 base and 9 bases respectively, with 13 bases between them. The V gene's germline CDR1 is SGHTA and CDR2 FQGNSA. The CDR3 spans 14 residues. The DNA of the CDR3 is TGTGCCAGCAGCTTAGTCGTGTGGGAAGGTGAGCAGTTCTTC. Translating gives CASSLVVWEGEQFF. The variable domain in full, with the rest retrieved from reference TRBV7-2 and TRBJ2-1, is GAGVSQSPSNKVTEKGKDVELRCDPISGHTALYWYRQSLGQGLEFLIYFQGNSAPDKSGLPSDRFSAERTGGSVSTLTIQRTQQEDSAVYLCASSLVVWEGEQFFGPGTRLTVL.

This clonotype was detected ten times or more. V usage is TRBV5-1 and J usage is TRBJ1-3; D ambiguous. This CDR3 region has 16 residues. V lost 1 base, J lost 1 base, and 12 bases lay in between. Germline CDR1 reads SGHRS; CDR2 reads YFSETQ. CDR3: CASSLSPESSGNTIYF. The CDR3, as DNA: TGCGCCAGCAGCTTGTCCCCAGAGTCGTCTGGAAACACCATATATTTT.

This clonotype was counted at least ten times. The CDR3 DNA reads as TGCAGTGCTAGAGATCCCCAGGGGCGGGAGACCCAGTACTTC. Its translation is CSARDPQGRETQYF. The chain employs TRBV20-1 and TRBJ2-5; D may be TRBD1 (6 bases). CDR3 length equals 14 residues. Trimming took 0 bases from V and 5 from J, leaving 13 bases between them. Germline lookup yields CDR1 DFQATT and CDR2 SNEGSKA (reference sequence).

This clonotype was observed at least ten times. The chain carries TRBV24-1 and TRBJ2-7; D is ambiguous. V was clipped by 5 bases and J by 0 bases, with 16 bases between them. The V gene's germline CDR1 is KGHDR and CDR2 SFDVKD. This CDR3 spans 16 amino acids. Written as DNA, the CDR3 is TGTGCCACCAGTGTGGAAGCCTCCTTAAGCTCCTACGAGCAGTACTTC. Translated: CATSVEASLSSYEQYF.

This clonotype has a count of ten or more. This chain links TRBV4-1 with TRBJ2-4, with 10 bases matching TRBD2. The CDR3 sequence is 19 residues long. V was pared by 2 bases and J by 0 bases, with 10 bases of the junction left unmatched. The germline V gene has CDR1 MGHRA and CDR2 YSYEKL. The CDR3 DNA reads TGCGCCAGCAGCCAACTACAGCAGCGGGAGGGCCTAGCCAAAAACATTCAGTACTTC. Translation gives CASSQLQQREGLAKNIQYF.